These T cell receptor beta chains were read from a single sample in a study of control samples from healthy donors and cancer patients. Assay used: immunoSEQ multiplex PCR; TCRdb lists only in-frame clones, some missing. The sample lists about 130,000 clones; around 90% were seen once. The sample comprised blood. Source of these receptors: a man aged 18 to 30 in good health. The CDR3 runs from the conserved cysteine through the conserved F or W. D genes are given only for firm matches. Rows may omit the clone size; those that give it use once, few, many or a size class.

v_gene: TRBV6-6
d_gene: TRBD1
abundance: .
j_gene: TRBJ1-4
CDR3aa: CASSLLGTATNEKLFF
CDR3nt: TGTGCCAGCAGTCTCCTGGGGACAGCTACTAATGAAAAACTGTTTTTT

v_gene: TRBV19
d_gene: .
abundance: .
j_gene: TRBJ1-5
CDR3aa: CASSIGSSNQPQHF
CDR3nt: TGTGCCAGTAGTATAGGAAGCAGCAATCAGCCCCAGCATTTT

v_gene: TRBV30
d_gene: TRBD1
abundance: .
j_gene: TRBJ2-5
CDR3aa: CAWSVGQGVETQYF
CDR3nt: TGTGCCTGGAGTGTTGGACAGGGGGTGGAGACCCAGTACTTC

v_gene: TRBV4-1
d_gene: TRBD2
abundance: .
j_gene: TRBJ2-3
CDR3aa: CASSPGTSGGGTDTQYF
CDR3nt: TGCGCCAGCAGCCCAGGGACTAGCGGGGGGGGCACAGATACGCAGTATTTT

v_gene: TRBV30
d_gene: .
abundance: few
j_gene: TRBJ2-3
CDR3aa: CAWSTGDTQYF
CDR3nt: TGTGCCTGGAGTACGGGAGATACGCAGTATTTT

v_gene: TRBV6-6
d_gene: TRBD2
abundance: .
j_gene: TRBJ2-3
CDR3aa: CASNPAGGLADTQYF
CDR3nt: TGTGCCAGCAACCCAGCGGGGGGGCTTGCAGATACGCAGTATTTT

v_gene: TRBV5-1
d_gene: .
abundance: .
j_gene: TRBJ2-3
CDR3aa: CASSVAGEDTQYF
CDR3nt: TGCGCCAGCAGCGTTGCTGGGGAAGATACGCAGTATTTT

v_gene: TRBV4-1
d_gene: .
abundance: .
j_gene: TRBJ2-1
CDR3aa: CASSPGASYNEQFF
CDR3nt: TGCGCCAGCAGCCCGGGAGCGTCCTACAATGAGCAGTTCTTC

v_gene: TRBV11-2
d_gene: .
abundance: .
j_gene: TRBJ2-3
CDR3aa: CASSLGLAEDTQYF
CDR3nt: TGTGCCAGCAGCTTAGGGTTGGCGGAGGATACGCAGTATTTT

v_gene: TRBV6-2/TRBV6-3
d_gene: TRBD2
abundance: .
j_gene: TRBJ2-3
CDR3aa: CASSGLAGSTDTQYF
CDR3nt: TGTGCCAGCAGCGGACTAGCGGGGAGCACAGATACGCAGTATTTT

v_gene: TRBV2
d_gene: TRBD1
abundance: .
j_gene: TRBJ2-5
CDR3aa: CASSHAGQGQETQYF
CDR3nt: TGTGCCAGCAGTCATGCCGGACAGGGGCAAGAGACCCAGTACTTC

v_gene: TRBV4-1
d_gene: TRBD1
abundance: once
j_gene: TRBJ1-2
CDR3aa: CASSQVVRGRRSGYGYTF
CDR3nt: TGCGCCAGCAGCCAAGTAGTCAGGGGGCGTAGGAGTGGGTATGGCTACACCTTC

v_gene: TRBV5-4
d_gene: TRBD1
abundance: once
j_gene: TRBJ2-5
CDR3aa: CASSLTGGRQETQYF
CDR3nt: TGTGCCAGCAGCTTGACAGGGGGCCGCCAAGAGACCCAGTACTTC

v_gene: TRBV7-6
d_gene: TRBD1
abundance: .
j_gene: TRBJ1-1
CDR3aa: CASSHGQGGVNTEAFF
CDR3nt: TGTGCCAGCAGTCATGGACAGGGAGGAGTGAACACTGAAGCTTTCTTT

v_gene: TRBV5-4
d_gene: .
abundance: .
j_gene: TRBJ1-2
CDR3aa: CASSLLRQNIYGYTF
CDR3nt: TGTGCCAGCAGCTTGTTGCGACAAAATATCTATGGCTACACCTTC

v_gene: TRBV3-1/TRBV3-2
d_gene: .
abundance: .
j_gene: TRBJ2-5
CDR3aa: CASSPLRVAETQYF
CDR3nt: TGTGCCAGCAGCCCCCTTCGAGTTGCGGAGACCCAGTACTTC

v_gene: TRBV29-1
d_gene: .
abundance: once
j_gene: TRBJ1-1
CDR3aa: CSVRPNTEAFF
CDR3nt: TGCAGCGTTCGGCCGAACACTGAAGCTTTCTTT

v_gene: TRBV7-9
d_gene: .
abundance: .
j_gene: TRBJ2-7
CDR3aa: CASSRGAGEQYF
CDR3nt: TGTGCCAGCAGTAGGGGGGCCGGCGAGCAGTACTTC

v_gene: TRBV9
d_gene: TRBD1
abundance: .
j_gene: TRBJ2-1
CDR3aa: CASSVAPSDRGGDNEQFF
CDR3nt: TGTGCCAGCAGCGTAGCTCCCTCGGACAGGGGAGGGGACAATGAGCAGTTCTTC

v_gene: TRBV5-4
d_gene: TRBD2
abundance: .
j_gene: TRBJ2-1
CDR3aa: CASSRTSGGHNEQFF
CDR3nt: TGTGCCAGCAGCAGGACTAGCGGGGGCCACAATGAGCAGTTCTTC

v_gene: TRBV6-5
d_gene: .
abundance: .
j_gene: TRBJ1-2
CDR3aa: CASSREQGSGYGYTF
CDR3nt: TGTGCCAGCAGTCGAGAACAGGGTTCAGGCTATGGCTACACCTTC

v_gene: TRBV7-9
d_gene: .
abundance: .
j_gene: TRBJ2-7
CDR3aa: CASSLRYEQYF
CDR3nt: TGTGCCAGCAGCTTAAGATACGAGCAGTACTTC

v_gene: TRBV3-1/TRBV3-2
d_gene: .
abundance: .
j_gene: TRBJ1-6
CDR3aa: CASSLSRAENSPLHF
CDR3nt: TGTGCCAGCAGCCTCTCGAGGGCCGAGAATTCACCCCTCCACTTT

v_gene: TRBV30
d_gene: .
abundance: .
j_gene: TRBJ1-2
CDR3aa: CAWSEGGFSYGYTF
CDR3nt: TGTGCCTGGAGCGAGGGGGGTTTTAGCTATGGCTACACCTTC

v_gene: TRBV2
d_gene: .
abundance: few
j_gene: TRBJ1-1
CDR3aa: CASSGQGGEAFF
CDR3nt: TGTGCCAGCAGTGGACAAGGCGGGGAAGCTTTCTTT

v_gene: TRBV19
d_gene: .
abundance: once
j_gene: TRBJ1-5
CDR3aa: CASSMSNQPQHF
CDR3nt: TGTGCCAGTAGTATGTCAAATCAGCCCCAGCATTTT

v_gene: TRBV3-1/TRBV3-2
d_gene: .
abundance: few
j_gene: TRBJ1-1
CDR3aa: CASALRWDTEAFF
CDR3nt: TGTGCCAGCGCACTCAGGTGGGACACTGAAGCTTTCTTT